This TCR beta chain came from a study of cytomegalovirus exposure and HLA in healthy donors. Across the whole study: In a previous analysis, 95 million to 130 million unique TCR beta sequences were found from some 200 million T cells. Broader study findings: One variant, a missense change in DCLRE1C, was linked in a later analysis to TCR beta V- and J-gene trimming. Earlier analysis looked at TCR beta V segments, and most were productive about 90% or about 30% of the time. When analyzed later, the rates of TCR association showed variation by HLA locus, with DRB1 the most and HLA-C the fewest.

Trimming stripped 0 bases from V and 0 bases from J, with 14 bases between. The CDR3 has 18 amino acids. Germline V lookup: CDR1 LGHNA, CDR2 YNFKEQ. A note on this clone: Antigen unknown.

Use of 60 Vbeta and 13 Jbeta primers characterized the PCR. TCRdb's table, derived via immunoSEQ multiplex PCR, lists solely in-frame clones and lacks some. The profile shows about 89,000 clones, approximately 71% of them singletons. The source is a man aged 25-45 years in good health and CMV-seronegative. The chain uses TRBV4-2 and TRBJ1-4, with D unclear. The sample consisted of PBMCs. The CDR3 coding sequence is TGTGCCAGCAGCCAAGATCGCCAGGCCGCTGCAACTAATGAAAAACTGTTTTTT. Translated, it gives CASSQDRQAAATNEKLFF.